The sequence of this T cell receptor beta chain was determined in a study of cytomegalovirus exposure and HLA in healthy donors. Study-level background: The 95 to 150 validation repertoires and the 666 first-cohort repertoires shared a platform, a later analysis reported.

Here immunoSEQ multiplex PCR was the method, and the copy in TCRdb shows in-frame clones only, minus some. The sample lists over 45,000 clones; 90% were seen once. The CDR3 sequence is 15 residues long. With 3 bases removed from V and 7 bases from J, the gap between germline ends came to 17 bases. CDR1 and CDR2 (germline): SGHNT, YYREEE (reference sequence). The TCR originated in a man between 18 and 35 years old in good health and CMV-seronegative. Sequencing was done on a sample of PBMCs. The chain has TRBV5-4 and TRBJ2-1; no firm D call. CDR3 sequence: CASSSALGPINEQFF. The CDR3 DNA sequence: TGTGCCAGCAGCTCAGCGCTAGGTCCTATAAATGAGCAGTTCTTC.